This T cell receptor (beta chain) derives from a study of blood T cell repertoires in COVID-19. Study as a whole: Both acute and convalescent COVID-19 samples were obtained from the United States, Italy and Spain. From T cells, B-cell-depleted T cells, or PBMCs came the material, which was cDNA or gDNA.

Turning to this clone: At one end, the junction sequence differs from germline, possibly due to a read error.

The CDR3 is 13 residues long. Germline V lookup: CDR1 LNHDA, CDR2 SQIVND (reference sequence). Authors' data handling: Reference gene primers were amplified, and this amplification served to estimate nucleated cell counts. The protocol was immunoSEQ multiplex PCR, while the TCRdb copy is restricted to in-frame clones and leaves out a portion. V, J and clone size are those of that table, while D and trimming were read from the DNA. There are fewer than 70,000 clones in the sample; 90% occur only once, and about 9.1% lies in the top ten. Sequencing was performed on peripheral blood. This receptor was obtained from a woman older than 75 with active COVID-19. The chain is built from TRBV19 and TRBJ2-1, with D unclear. The CDR3, as DNA: TGTGCCAGTAGTATTTCTCCCTACTATGAGCAGTTCTTC. It specifies CASSISPYYEQFF. The full variable domain, with the rest looked up from reference TRBV19 and TRBJ2-1, is DGGITQSPKYLFRKEGQNVTLSCEQNLNHDAMYWYRQDPGQGLRLIYYSQIVNDFQKGDIAEGYSVSREKKESFPLTVTSAQKNPTAFYLCASSISPYYEQFFGPGTRLTVL.